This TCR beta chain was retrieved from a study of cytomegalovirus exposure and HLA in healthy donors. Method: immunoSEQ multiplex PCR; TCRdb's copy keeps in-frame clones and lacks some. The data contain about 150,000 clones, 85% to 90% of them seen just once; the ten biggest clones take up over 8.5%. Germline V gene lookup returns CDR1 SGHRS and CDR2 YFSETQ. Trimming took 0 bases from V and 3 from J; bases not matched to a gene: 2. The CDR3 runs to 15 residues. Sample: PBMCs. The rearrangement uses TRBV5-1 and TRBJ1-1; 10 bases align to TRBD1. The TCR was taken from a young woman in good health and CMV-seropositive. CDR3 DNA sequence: TGCGCCAGCAGCTTGGTTGGACAGGGGGACACTGAAGCTTTCTTT. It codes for CASSLVGQGDTEAFF.